This TCR beta chain was identified during a study of shared clonotypes between healthy human individuals. Germline V gene lookup returns CDR1 SGDLS and CDR2 YYNGEE. There are 16 residues in the CDR3. V trimming: 0 bases; J trimming: 0 bases; junction bases outside the gene matches: 4. With regard to this clone: Antigen: not known.

General observations from the study: Sorted-subset samples were not fully sequenced, rarefaction indicated. In contrast to clonotypes shared by all four donors, non-shared clonotypes had lower generation probabilities.

The method was immunoSEQ multiplex PCR; TCRdb's version includes in-frame clones alone and lacks a portion of them. This sample has about 710,000 clones, with about two thirds found just once. The sequenced sample was memory CD4+ T cells sorted from blood. As for subset: CD45RA-negative fraction. This rearrangement joins TRBV9 to TRBJ2-3, with 7 bases aligning to TRBD2. The origin of this receptor is a woman between 25 and 40 years old in good health. The CDR3 loop is CASSVGAGESTDTQYF. Here the CDR3 DNA reads TGTGCCAGCAGCGTAGGGGCGGGAGAGAGCACAGATACGCAGTATTTT.